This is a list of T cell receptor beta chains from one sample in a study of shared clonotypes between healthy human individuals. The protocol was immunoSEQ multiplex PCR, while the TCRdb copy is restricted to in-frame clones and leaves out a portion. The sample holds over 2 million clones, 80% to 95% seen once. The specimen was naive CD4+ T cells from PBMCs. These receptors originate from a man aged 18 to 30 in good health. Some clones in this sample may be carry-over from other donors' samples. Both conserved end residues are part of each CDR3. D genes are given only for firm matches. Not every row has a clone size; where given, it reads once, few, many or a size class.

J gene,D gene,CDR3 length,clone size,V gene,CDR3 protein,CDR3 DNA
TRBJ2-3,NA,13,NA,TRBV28,CASSLPSTDTQYF,TGTGCCAGCAGTTTACCAAGTACAGATACGCAGTATTTT
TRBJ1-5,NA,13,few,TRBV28,CASTPGSNQPQHF,TGTGCCAGCACCCCCGGGAGCAATCAGCCCCAGCATTTT
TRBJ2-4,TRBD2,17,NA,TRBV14,CASSQFGLAVAKNIQYF,TGTGCCAGCAGCCAATTCGGACTAGCAGTAGCCAAAAACATTCAGTACTTC
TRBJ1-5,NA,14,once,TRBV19,CASSSNRVGQPQHF,TGTGCCAGTAGTAGCAACAGGGTTGGGCAGCCCCAGCATTTT
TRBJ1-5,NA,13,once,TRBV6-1,CASRPVEGQPQHF,TGTGCCAGCAGGCCGGTGGAGGGTCAGCCCCAGCATTTT
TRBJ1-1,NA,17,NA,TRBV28,CASSSPSPGYMNTEAFF,TGTGCCAGCAGTTCCCCATCCCCAGGGTACATGAACACTGAAGCTTTCTTT
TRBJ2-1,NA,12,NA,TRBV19,CASSIDSGPQFF,TGTGCCAGTAGTATAGATTCCGGGCCTCAGTTCTTC
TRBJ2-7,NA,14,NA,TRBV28,CASSLVAETYEQYF,TGTGCCAGCAGTTTAGTAGCGGAAACCTACGAGCAGTACTTC
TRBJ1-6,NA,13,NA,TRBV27,CASSQGGGTPLHF,TGTGCCAGCAGCCAGGGTGGGGGGACACCCCTCCACTTT
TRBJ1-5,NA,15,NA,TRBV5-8,CASSEERWGNQPQHF,TGTGCCAGCAGCGAAGAACGGTGGGGGAACCAGCCCCAGCATTTT
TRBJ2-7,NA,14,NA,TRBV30,CAWSRWDGAYEQYF,TGTGCCTGGAGTAGGTGGGACGGTGCCTACGAGCAGTACTTC
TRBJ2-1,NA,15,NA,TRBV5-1,CASSLGPGTYNEQFF,TGCGCCAGCAGTTTGGGGCCAGGAACCTACAATGAGCAGTTCTTC
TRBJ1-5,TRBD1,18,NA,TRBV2,CASSQEQGGLVGNQPQHF,TGTGCCAGCAGCCAAGAACAGGGGGGACTTGTAGGCAATCAGCCCCAGCATTTT
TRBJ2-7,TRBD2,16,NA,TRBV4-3,CASSRGTSGRISEQYF,TGCGCCAGCAGCCGCGGGACTAGCGGGAGAATAAGCGAGCAGTACTTC
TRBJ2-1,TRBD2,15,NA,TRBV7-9,CASSRTSGRTDEQFF,TGTGCCAGCAGCCGGACTAGCGGGAGGACGGATGAGCAGTTCTTC
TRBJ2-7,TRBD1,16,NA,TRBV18,CASSQVTGGTPLEQYF,TGTGCCAGCTCACAAGTGACAGGGGGCACCCCTCTCGAGCAGTACTTC
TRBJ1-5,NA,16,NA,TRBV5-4,CASSLGRGGCNQPQHF,TGTGCCAGCAGCTTGGGTAGGGGAGGATGCAATCAGCCCCAGCATTTT
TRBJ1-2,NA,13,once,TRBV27,CASSLTQDYGYTF,TGTGCCAGCAGTTTAACGCAGGACTATGGCTACACCTTC
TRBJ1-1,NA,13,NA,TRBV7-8,CASSPGSGTEAFF,TGTGCCAGCAGCCCCGGTAGTGGCACTGAAGCTTTCTTT
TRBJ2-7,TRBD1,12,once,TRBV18,CASSHRGDEQYF,TGTGCCAGCTCACACAGGGGGGACGAGCAGTACTTC
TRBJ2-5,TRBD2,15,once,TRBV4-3,CASSPGGRGEETQYF,TGCGCCAGCAGCCCGGGGGGAAGGGGCGAAGAGACCCAGTACTTC
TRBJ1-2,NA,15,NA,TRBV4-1,CASSQPNRGTNGYTF,TGCGCCAGCAGCCAGCCGAATAGGGGGACAAATGGCTACACCTTC
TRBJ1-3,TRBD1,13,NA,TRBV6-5,CASRTGVGNTIYF,TGTGCCAGCAGGACAGGGGTTGGAAACACCATATATTTT
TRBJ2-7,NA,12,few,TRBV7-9,CASSLGGIEQYF,TGTGCCAGCAGCTTAGGAGGTATCGAGCAGTACTTC
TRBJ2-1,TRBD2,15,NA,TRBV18,CASSPGSGSEDEQFF,TGTGCCAGCTCACCAGGTAGCGGGAGTGAGGATGAGCAGTTCTTC
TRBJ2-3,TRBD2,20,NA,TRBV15,CATSRNRGAGGPVSTDTQYF,TGTGCCACCAGCCGGAATCGGGGAGCGGGAGGGCCGGTTAGCACAGATACGCAGTATTTT
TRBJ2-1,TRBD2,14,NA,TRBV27,CASSDFAGVGEQFF,TGTGCCAGCAGTGACTTCGCGGGAGTGGGGGAGCAGTTCTTC
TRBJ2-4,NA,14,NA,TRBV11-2,CASSQGQGKNIQYF,TGTGCCAGCAGCCAAGGGCAGGGCAAAAACATTCAGTACTTC
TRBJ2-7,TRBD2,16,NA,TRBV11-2,CASSFFSGRSPYEQYF,TGTGCCAGCAGCTTTTTCAGCGGGAGGTCGCCCTACGAGCAGTACTTC
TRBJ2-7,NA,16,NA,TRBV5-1,CASSLAAGGKGHEQYF,TGCGCCAGCAGCTTAGCAGCGGGCGGCAAGGGGCACGAGCAGTACTTC
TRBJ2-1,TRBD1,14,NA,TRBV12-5,CASGQGGVRNEQFF,TGTGCTAGCGGACAGGGAGGCGTTAGGAATGAGCAGTTCTTC
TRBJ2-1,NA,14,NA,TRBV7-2,CASSLATTYNEQFF,TGTGCCAGCAGCTTAGCGACCACCTACAATGAGCAGTTCTTC
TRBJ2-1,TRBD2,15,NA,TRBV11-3,CASSPGTSGRNEQFF,TGTGCCAGCAGCCCTGGGACTAGCGGGAGAAATGAGCAGTTCTTC
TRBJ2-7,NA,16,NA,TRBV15,CATSSPTAGREYEQYF,TGTGCCACCAGCAGTCCTACCGCGGGGCGGGAATACGAGCAGTACTTC
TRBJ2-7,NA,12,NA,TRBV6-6,CASSQRSYEQYF,TGTGCCAGCAGCCAGCGATCCTACGAGCAGTACTTC
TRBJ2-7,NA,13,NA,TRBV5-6,CASSLGRDYEQYF,TGTGCCAGCAGCTTGGGGCGGGACTACGAGCAGTACTTC
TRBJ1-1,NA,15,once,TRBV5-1,CASSLAWQPNTEAFF,TGCGCCAGCAGCTTGGCTTGGCAGCCGAACACTGAAGCTTTCTTT
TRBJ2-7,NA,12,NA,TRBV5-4,CASSLIGFEQYF,TGTGCCAGCAGCTTGATAGGGTTCGAGCAGTACTTC
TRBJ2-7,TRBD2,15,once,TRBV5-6,CASSRGLAGGNEQYF,TGTGCCAGCAGCCGGGGACTAGCGGGAGGTAACGAGCAGTACTTC
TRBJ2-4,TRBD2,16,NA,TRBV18,CASSPQSPSGRFIQYF,TGTGCCAGCTCACCACAAAGTCCTAGCGGAAGATTCATTCAGTACTTC
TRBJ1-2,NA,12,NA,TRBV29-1,CSVDRQGDGYTF,TGCAGCGTTGATCGGCAGGGAGACGGCTACACCTTC
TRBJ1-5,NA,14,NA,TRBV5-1,CASSLDGRDQPQHF,TGCGCCAGCAGCTTGGATGGACGCGATCAGCCCCAGCATTTT
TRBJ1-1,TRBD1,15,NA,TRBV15,CATSRATGPNTEAFF,TGTGCCACCAGCAGAGCGACAGGGCCGAACACTGAAGCTTTCTTT
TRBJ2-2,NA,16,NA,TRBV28,CASSFRRLSATGELFF,TGTGCCAGCAGCTTTCGTAGGTTGTCGGCCACCGGGGAGCTGTTTTTT
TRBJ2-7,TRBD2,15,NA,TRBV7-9,CASSMTSGSSYEQYF,TGTGCCAGCAGCATGACTAGCGGTAGCTCCTACGAGCAGTACTTC
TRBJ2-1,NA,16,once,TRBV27,CASSTLAALPYNEQFF,TGTGCCAGCAGTACTTTAGCGGCCCTACCCTACAATGAGCAGTTCTTC
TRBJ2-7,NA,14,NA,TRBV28,CASSFAQSATEQYF,TGTGCCAGCAGTTTCGCGCAGTCAGCCACCGAGCAGTACTTC
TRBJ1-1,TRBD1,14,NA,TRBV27,CASSFQGASTEAFF,TGTGCCAGCAGTTTTCAGGGGGCCTCCACTGAAGCTTTCTTT
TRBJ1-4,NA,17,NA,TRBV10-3,CAISVHFSSATNEKLFF,TGTGCCATCAGTGTCCATTTTTCGTCGGCAACTAATGAAAAACTGTTTTTT
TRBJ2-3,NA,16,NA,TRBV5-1,CASSLAPSISTDTQYF,TGCGCCAGCAGCTTGGCCCCTAGTATTTCCACAGATACGCAGTATTTT
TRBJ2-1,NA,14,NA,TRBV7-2,CASSHRLVYNEQFF,TGTGCCAGCAGCCATAGGCTGGTCTACAATGAGCAGTTCTTC
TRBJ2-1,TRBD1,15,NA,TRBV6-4,CASSDSRTGKYEQFF,TGTGCCAGCAGTGACTCGCGGACAGGGAAATATGAGCAGTTCTTC
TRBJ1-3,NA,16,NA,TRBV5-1,CASSSRGAGSGNTIYF,TGCGCCAGCAGCTCAAGGGGCGCAGGGTCTGGAAACACCATATATTTT
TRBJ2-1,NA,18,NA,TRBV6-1,CASSEPYRGSGSYNEQFF,TGTGCCAGCAGTGAACCATACAGAGGTAGCGGTTCCTACAATGAGCAGTTCTTC
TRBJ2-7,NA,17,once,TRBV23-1,CASSQNAPPRYLRGQYF,TGCGCCAGCAGTCAAAACGCCCCACCGAGGTACTTACGAGGGCAGTACTTC
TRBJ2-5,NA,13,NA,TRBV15,CATSREWAETQYF,TGTGCCACCAGCAGAGAGTGGGCAGAGACCCAGTACTTC
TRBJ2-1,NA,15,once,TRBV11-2,CASTTTEAPYNEQFF,TGTGCCAGCACCACAACAGAGGCTCCCTACAATGAGCAGTTCTTC
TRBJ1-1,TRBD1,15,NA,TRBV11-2,CASTIVGQGNTEAFF,TGTGCCAGCACCATAGTGGGACAGGGGAACACTGAAGCTTTCTTT